This T cell receptor (beta chain) was recorded in a study of T cell repertoires in cytomegalovirus infection (dated by TCRdb to the late 2010s). Regarding the study in general: Donor HLA type was relevant to the analysis, as public TCR beta signatures indicated carriage of CMV infection together with the matching HLA type.

The sequencer listed for this sample is Illumina HiSeq 1500. TCRdb trimmed public reads at Q25 via fastp, called clones via MiXCR and kept in-frame beta chains. A single entry per CDR3 protein holds the most common genes and DNA from its merged rows. The sample yields more than 90,000 distinct CDR3 sequences; roughly 9.1% were counted once. The top ten clones comprise around 33% of the sample. This clonotype was recorded many times. Its antigen remains undetermined. It has no much larger one-base neighbor in the sample; base qualities were not kept. Findings and caveats that apply to the study as a whole: In the ex vivo response, HLA-C-restricted CMV-specific TCR beta clonotypes were dominant, and in two of eight donors the single most frequent clonotype came from this HLA-C-restricted group. In both this cohort and an independent roughly 350-donor cohort, the cumulative frequency of public TCR beta family members distinguished carriers of CMV infection plus the relevant HLA type.

The germline V end is reduced by 9 bases and the J end by 4 bases; junction bases left unmatched: 7. There are 13 amino acids in the CDR3, from cysteine to phenylalanine inclusive. Solely the CDR3 DNA is kept, with 39 bases framed from the first base. The germline V gene sets CDR1 to KGHDR and CDR2 to SFDVKD. The sequenced material came from PBMCs, sequenced either directly or after in vitro stimulation (not recorded which). The chain is assembled from TRBV24-1 and TRBJ1-2, and 7 bases in between align with TRBD1. This clonotype was sampled from a human donor in good health (CMV status not recorded). Some clones in this sample may be carry-over from other donors' samples. The CDR3 has the sequence CATSTGKFYGYTF. The bases read TGTGCCACCTCGACAGGGAAGTTCTATGGCTACACCTTC.